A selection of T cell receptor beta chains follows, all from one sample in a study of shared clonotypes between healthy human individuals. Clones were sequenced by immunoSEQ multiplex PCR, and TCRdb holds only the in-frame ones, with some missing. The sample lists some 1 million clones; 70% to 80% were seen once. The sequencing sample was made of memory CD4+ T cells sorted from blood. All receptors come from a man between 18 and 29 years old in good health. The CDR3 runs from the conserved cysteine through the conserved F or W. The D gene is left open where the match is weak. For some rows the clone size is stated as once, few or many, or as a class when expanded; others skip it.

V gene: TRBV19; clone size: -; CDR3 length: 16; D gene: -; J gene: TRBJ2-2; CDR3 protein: CASSPGLTTGTGELFF; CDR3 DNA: TGTGCCAGTAGTCCCGGCCTCACGACGGGCACCGGGGAGCTGTTTTTT
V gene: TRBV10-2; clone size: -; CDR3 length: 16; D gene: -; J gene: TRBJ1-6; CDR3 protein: CASTRSFDRSNSPLHF; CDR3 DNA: TGCGCCAGCACCCGTTCGTTTGACAGGTCGAATTCACCCCTCCACTTT
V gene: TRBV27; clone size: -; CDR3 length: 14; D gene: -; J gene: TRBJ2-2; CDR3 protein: CASCEGELTGELFF; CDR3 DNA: TGTGCCAGCTGTGAAGGAGAACTCACCGGGGAGCTGTTTTTT
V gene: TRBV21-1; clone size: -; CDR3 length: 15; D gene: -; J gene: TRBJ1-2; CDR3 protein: CASSKPGQGGYGYTF; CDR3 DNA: TGTGCCAGCAGCAAACCCGGACAGGGTGGCTATGGCTACACCTTC
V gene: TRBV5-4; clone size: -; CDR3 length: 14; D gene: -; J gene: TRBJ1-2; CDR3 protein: CASSLVTGNYGYTF; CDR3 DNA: TGTGCCAGCAGCTTGGTCACAGGGAACTATGGCTACACCTTC
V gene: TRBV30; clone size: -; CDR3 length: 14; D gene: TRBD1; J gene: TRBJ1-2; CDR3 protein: CAWRARQGTYGYTF; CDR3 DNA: TGTGCCTGGAGGGCCCGACAGGGAACCTATGGCTACACCTTC
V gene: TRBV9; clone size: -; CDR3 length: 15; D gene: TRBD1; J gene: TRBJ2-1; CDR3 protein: CASSARDRSYNEQFF; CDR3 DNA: TGTGCCAGCAGCGCCCGGGACAGGAGCTACAATGAGCAGTTCTTC
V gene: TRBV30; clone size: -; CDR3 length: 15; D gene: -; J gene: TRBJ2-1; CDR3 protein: CAWNHPGASYNEQFF; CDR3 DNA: TGTGCCTGGAACCACCCGGGGGCATCCTACAATGAGCAGTTCTTC
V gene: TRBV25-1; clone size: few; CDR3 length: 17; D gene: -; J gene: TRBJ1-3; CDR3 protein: CASSEYGHNGPRNTIYF; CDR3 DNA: TGTGCCAGCAGTGAATACGGGCACAATGGCCCGCGAAACACCATATATTTT
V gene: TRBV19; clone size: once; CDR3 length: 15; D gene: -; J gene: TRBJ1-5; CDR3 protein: CASRRTLPVGQPQHF; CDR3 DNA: TGTGCCAGTAGACGGACACTTCCCGTGGGTCAGCCCCAGCATTTT
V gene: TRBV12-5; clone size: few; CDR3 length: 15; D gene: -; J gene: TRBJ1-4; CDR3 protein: CASGLVRSGTVKLFF; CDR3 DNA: TGTGCTAGTGGTTTGGTACGGTCAGGGACCGTAAAACTGTTTTTT
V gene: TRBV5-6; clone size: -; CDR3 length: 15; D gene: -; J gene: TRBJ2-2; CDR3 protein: CASSLAYSNTGELFF; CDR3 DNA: TGTGCCAGCAGCTTGGCCTACTCAAACACCGGGGAGCTGTTTTTT
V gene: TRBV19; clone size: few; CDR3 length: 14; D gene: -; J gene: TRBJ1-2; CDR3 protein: CASSKTPRQGGYTF; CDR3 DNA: TGTGCCAGTAGTAAAACCCCAAGGCAAGGAGGCTACACCTTC
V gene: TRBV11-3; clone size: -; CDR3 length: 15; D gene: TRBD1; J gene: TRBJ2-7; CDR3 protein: CASSPTGGSGYEQYF; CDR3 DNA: TGTGCCAGCAGCCCCACAGGGGGCAGCGGCTACGAGCAGTACTTC
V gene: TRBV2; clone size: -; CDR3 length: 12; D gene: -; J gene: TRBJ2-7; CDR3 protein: CASSEYSPEQYF; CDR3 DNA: TGTGCCAGCAGTGAGTACAGCCCCGAGCAGTACTTC
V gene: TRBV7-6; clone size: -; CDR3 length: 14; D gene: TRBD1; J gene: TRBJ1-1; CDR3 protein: CASSPQGAGTEAFF; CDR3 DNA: TGTGCCAGCAGCCCACAGGGGGCCGGCACTGAAGCTTTCTTT